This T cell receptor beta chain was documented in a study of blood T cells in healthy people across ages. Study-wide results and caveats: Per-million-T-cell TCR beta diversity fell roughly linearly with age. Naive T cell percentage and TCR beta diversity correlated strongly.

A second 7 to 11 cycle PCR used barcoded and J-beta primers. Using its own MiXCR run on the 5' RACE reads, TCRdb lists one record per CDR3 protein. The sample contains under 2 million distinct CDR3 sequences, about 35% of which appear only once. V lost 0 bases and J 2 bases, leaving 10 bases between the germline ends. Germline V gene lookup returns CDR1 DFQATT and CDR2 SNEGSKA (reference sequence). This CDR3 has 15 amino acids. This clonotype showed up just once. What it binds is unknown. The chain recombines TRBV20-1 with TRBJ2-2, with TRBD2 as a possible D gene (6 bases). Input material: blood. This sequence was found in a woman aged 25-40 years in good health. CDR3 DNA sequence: TGCAGTGCTAGAGATGGAGGGGCTAACACCGGGGAGCTGTTTTTT. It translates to CSARDGGANTGELFF.